These T cell receptor beta chains were read from a single sample in a study of T cell responses to AZD1222 COVID-19 vaccine. Here immunoSEQ multiplex PCR was the method, and the copy in TCRdb shows in-frame clones only, minus some. The data hold about 130,000 clones, with over 85% observed a single time. The sequences come from peripheral blood, collected 28 days after the second AZD1222 dose. Receptors originate from an adult who received the AZD1222 COVID-19 vaccine. CDR3s include the opening cysteine and the closing phenylalanine or tryptophan. D genes are given only for firm matches. The size field is filled for only some rows; it gives once, few, many or a size class.

NA	TRBJ1-2	TRBV7-2	NA	CASSSPTANYGYTF	TGTGCCAGCAGCTCGCCCACAGCTAACTATGGCTACACCTTC
NA	TRBJ2-7	TRBV7-9	NA	CASSLPSSYEQYF	TGTGCCAGCAGCCTGCCAAGCTCCTACGAGCAGTACTTC
NA	TRBJ2-2	TRBV3-1/TRBV3-2	NA	CASSQDLTPSNGELFF	TGTGCCAGCAGCCAAGATCTCACTCCCAGTAACGGGGAGCTGTTTTTT
NA	TRBJ1-5	TRBV2	NA	CASSEMVRNQPQHF	TGTGCCAGCAGTGAGATGGTGCGCAATCAGCCCCAGCATTTT
TRBD1	TRBJ1-2	TRBV15	NA	CATSRTSRQGSDGYTF	TGTGCCACCAGCCGAACCTCGCGACAGGGCTCGGATGGCTACACCTTC
NA	TRBJ1-4	TRBV2	NA	CASSWDLLGEKLFF	TGTGCCAGCAGTTGGGACCTATTAGGGGAAAAACTGTTTTTT
TRBD1	TRBJ1-2	TRBV7-9	NA	CASSFGDRGLGYTF	TGTGCCAGCAGCTTCGGGGACAGGGGTTTGGGCTACACCTTC
NA	TRBJ2-3	TRBV4-2	NA	CASSQDLRTQYF	TGTGCCAGCAGCCAAGATCTTAGGACGCAGTATTTT
TRBD1	TRBJ2-1	TRBV11-2	NA	CASSPGQLYNEQFF	TGTGCCAGCAGCCCGGGACAGCTCTACAATGAGCAGTTCTTC
NA	TRBJ2-1	TRBV19	NA	CASSIEFSSYNEQFF	TGTGCCAGTAGTATAGAATTCAGCTCCTACAATGAGCAGTTCTTC
NA	TRBJ2-3	TRBV9	NA	CASSVVGKVADTQYF	TGTGCCAGCAGCGTAGTGGGTAAAGTCGCAGATACGCAGTATTTT
TRBD1	TRBJ1-2	TRBV6-6	NA	CASSPPGQGNYGYTF	TGTGCCAGCAGCCCACCGGGACAGGGGAACTATGGCTACACCTTC
NA	TRBJ1-3	TRBV5-1	NA	CASSPDGQPSGNTIYF	TGCGCCAGCAGCCCCGACGGCCAACCCTCTGGAAACACCATATATTTT
NA	TRBJ2-7	TRBV10-2	NA	CASSEVWGRGSYEQYF	TGCGCCAGCAGTGAAGTGTGGGGCAGGGGCTCCTACGAGCAGTACTTC
TRBD1	TRBJ1-6	TRBV24-1	NA	CATSDTGGSPLHF	TGTGCCACCAGTGATACAGGGGGCTCACCCCTCCACTTT
TRBD2	TRBJ2-1	TRBV7-6	NA	CASSSTSGGYEQFF	TGTGCCAGCAGTTCCACTAGCGGGGGATATGAGCAGTTCTTC
NA	TRBJ1-3	TRBV19	NA	CASFRGGSGNTIYF	TGTGCCAGTTTCAGGGGAGGATCTGGAAACACCATATATTTT
TRBD2	TRBJ2-5	TRBV6-1	NA	CASSELAGGQETQYF	TGTGCCAGCAGTGAGTTAGCGGGGGGTCAAGAGACCCAGTACTTC
NA	TRBJ1-3	TRBV20-1	NA	CSARLVTIYF	TGCAGTGCCCGATTGGTCACCATATATTTT
TRBD1	TRBJ2-5	TRBV5-4	once	CASSLKGALETQYF	TGTGCCAGCAGCTTAAAGGGGGCTCTGGAGACCCAGTACTTC
NA	TRBJ1-4	TRBV27	once	CASRGVAATNEKLFF	TGTGCCAGCAGGGGGGTGGCCGCAACTAATGAAAAACTGTTTTTT
NA	TRBJ2-1	TRBV5-1	NA	CASSLLGGSYNEQFF	TGCGCCAGCAGCTTGTTAGGGGGTTCCTACAATGAGCAGTTCTTC
NA	TRBJ2-2	TRBV19	NA	CASSILPSNTGELFF	TGTGCCAGTAGTATATTACCGAGTAACACCGGGGAGCTGTTTTTT
NA	TRBJ1-1	TRBV12-3/TRBV12-4	NA	CASNPRGDTEAFF	TGTGCCAGCAACCCCCGGGGGGACACTGAAGCTTTCTTT
TRBD1	TRBJ1-1	TRBV6-5	NA	CASSYSTGGANEAFF	TGTGCCAGCAGTTACTCGACAGGGGGCGCGAATGAAGCTTTCTTT
NA	TRBJ1-2	TRBV30	NA	CAWSHGRDYTF	TGTGCCTGGAGTCACGGGAGAGACTACACCTTC
NA	TRBJ2-1	TRBV6-2/TRBV6-3	NA	CASSYFGTPIDNEQFF	TGTGCCAGCAGTTACTTCGGGACTCCCATCGACAATGAGCAGTTCTTC
NA	TRBJ2-7	TRBV24-1	NA	CATSEGAGWTYEQYF	TGTGCCACCAGTGAAGGAGCAGGGTGGACCTACGAGCAGTACTTC
NA	TRBJ2-1	TRBV11-3	NA	CASSGEVTYNEQFF	TGTGCCAGCAGCGGGGAGGTAACCTACAATGAGCAGTTCTTC
TRBD2	TRBJ2-3	TRBV10-1	NA	CASSEQRGVSTDTQYF	TGCGCCAGCAGTGAACAGCGGGGGGTTAGCACAGATACGCAGTATTTT
NA	TRBJ1-4	TRBV21-1	NA	CASSKRSAATNEKLFF	TGTGCCAGCAGCAAAAGAAGTGCGGCAACTAATGAAAAACTGTTTTTT
NA	TRBJ1-2	TRBV7-9	NA	CASSPTQGHQVGNYGYTF	TGTGCCAGCAGCCCGACCCAGGGGCACCAAGTGGGGAACTATGGCTACACCTTC
TRBD1	TRBJ2-7	TRBV6-5	few	CASSYYDRGSYEQYF	TGTGCCAGCAGTTACTACGACAGGGGCTCCTACGAGCAGTACTTC
TRBD2	TRBJ2-5	TRBV7-6	NA	CASSLPWRGADKETQYF	TGTGCCAGCAGCCTCCCCTGGCGGGGGGCCGATAAAGAGACCCAGTACTTC
TRBD2	TRBJ2-3	TRBV19	NA	CASSQFHYGTSGGTQYF	TGTGCCAGTAGCCAATTTCACTACGGGACTAGCGGGGGTACGCAGTATTTT
TRBD1	TRBJ1-6	TRBV9	NA	CASSVEALGQGNSPLHF	TGTGCCAGCAGCGTAGAAGCTTTGGGACAGGGAAATTCACCCCTCCACTTT
NA	TRBJ2-5	TRBV7-7	NA	CASSHNPPGGPNQETQYF	TGTGCTAGCAGCCACAATCCCCCGGGGGGCCCTAACCAAGAGACCCAGTACTTC
NA	TRBJ1-4	TRBV5-6	NA	CASSLPGGAGEKLFF	TGTGCCAGCAGCTTGCCTGGGGGCGCGGGGGAAAAACTGTTTTTT
NA	TRBJ1-2	TRBV10-3	NA	CAISEVWGDGYTF	TGTGCCATCAGTGAAGTGTGGGGGGATGGCTACACCTTC
NA	TRBJ1-1	TRBV6-5	once	CASSFAANTEAFF	TGTGCCAGCAGTTTCGCAGCGAACACTGAAGCTTTCTTT
TRBD1	TRBJ1-2	TRBV12-3/TRBV12-4	once	CASSPTGEGGYTF	TGTGCCAGCAGTCCTACAGGGGAAGGCGGCTACACCTTC
NA	TRBJ2-3	TRBV4-3	NA	CASSQGGRDTQYF	TGCGCCAGCAGCCAAGGGGGGAGAGATACGCAGTATTTT
NA	TRBJ1-2	TRBV20-1	NA	CSARDGGGYTF	TGCAGTGCTAGAGATGGGGGTGGCTACACCTTC
TRBD1	TRBJ1-2	TRBV6-6	NA	CASSPEGARGGYTF	TGTGCCAGCAGTCCTGAGGGGGCCCGGGGTGGCTACACCTTC
NA	TRBJ2-3	TRBV3-1/TRBV3-2	NA	CASSPRGPASTDTQYF	TGTGCCAGCAGCCCCCGGGGACCAGCTAGCACAGATACGCAGTATTTT
NA	TRBJ1-1	TRBV19	NA	CASGIGTEAFF	TGTGCCAGTGGTATCGGGACTGAAGCTTTCTTT
NA	TRBJ1-2	TRBV6-5	NA	CASSYMGHGYTF	TGTGCCAGCAGTTACATGGGCCACGGCTACACCTTC
TRBD2	TRBJ2-5	TRBV18	NA	CASSTTYGTSGETQYF	TGTGCCAGCTCAACAACTTACGGGACTAGCGGAGAGACCCAGTACTTC
TRBD1	TRBJ1-5	TRBV6-5	NA	CASSRQGREDQPQHF	TGTGCCAGCTCCCGACAGGGACGGGAAGATCAGCCCCAGCATTTT
TRBD1	TRBJ2-7	TRBV5-1	NA	CASQLTGQGGEQYF	TGCGCCAGCCAACTAACTGGACAGGGTGGCGAGCAGTACTTC
TRBD1	TRBJ2-6	TRBV4-3	NA	CASSQNPRTGGTSGANVLTF	TGCGCCAGCAGCCAAAACCCAAGGACAGGGGGAACCTCTGGGGCCAACGTCCTGACTTTC
NA	TRBJ2-3	TRBV30	NA	CAFNRVADTQYF	TGTGCCTTCAACAGGGTTGCAGATACGCAGTATTTT
TRBD1	TRBJ2-1	TRBV5-6	once	CASSPRQGWNNEQFF	TGTGCCAGCAGCCCTCGACAGGGGTGGAACAATGAGCAGTTCTTC
NA	TRBJ2-5	TRBV12-3/TRBV12-4	few	CASSQGLGTQYF	TGTGCCAGCAGCCAGGGGTTAGGGACCCAGTACTTC
TRBD1	TRBJ1-5	TRBV5-8	NA	CASSLGTGVFSSNQPQHF	TGTGCCAGCAGCTTGGGGACAGGGGTTTTTTCGAGCAATCAGCCCCAGCATTTT
NA	TRBJ1-3	TRBV5-1	NA	CASSLYGGLFRNTIYF	TGCGCCAGCAGCTTGTATGGGGGTTTATTCAGAAACACCATATATTTT
NA	TRBJ2-7	TRBV28	NA	CASSLFTDDYTYEQYF	TGTGCCAGCAGTTTATTCACAGACGACTACACCTACGAGCAGTACTTC
TRBD1	TRBJ1-3	TRBV7-9	NA	CASSLRGLAGNTIYF	TGTGCCAGCAGCCTCAGGGGGCTGGCTGGAAACACCATATATTTT
NA	TRBJ1-5	TRBV4-1	NA	CASSSGVNQPQHF	TGCGCCAGCAGCTCAGGGGTAAATCAGCCCCAGCATTTT